Shown below are 24 T cell receptor beta chains from a single sample sequenced in a study of Tregs in tolerant kidney transplant recipients. Assay used: immunoSEQ multiplex PCR; TCRdb lists only in-frame clones, some missing. The sample has tens of thousands of clones; the top ten hold approximately 0.78%. The material was CD4+ T cells from blood, obtained before the transplant. These receptors all stem from a human donor who received a combined kidney and bone marrow transplant.

For this clone: The read ends 3 residues early relative to the CDR3; the germline J gene fills the gap. The chain recombines TRBV19 with TRBJ1-4; 9 bases map to TRBD1. V shed 3 bases and J 0 bases; nucleotides not matched to a gene: 14. Germline V gene sequence: CDR1 LNHDA, CDR2 SQIVND (reference sequence). The CDR3 runs 20 residues. The CDR3: CASSMAGTGRPTATNEKLFF. CDR3 DNA (partial): TGTGCCAGTAGTATGGCCGGGACAGGGCGGCCAACTGCAACTAATGAAAAA.

A remark on this clone: The CDR3 end lies 3 residues beyond the end of the read and is filled in from the germline J gene. This chain uses TRBV5-4 with TRBJ1-1; D is undetermined. This CDR3 has 15 amino acids. Germline V gene lookup returns CDR1 SGHNT and CDR2 YYREEE (reference sequence). V was clipped by 4 bases and J by 6 bases, with 19 bases between them. The CDR3 reads CASSRGAHLSAEAFF. The sequenced part of the CDR3 DNA is TGTGCCAGCAGCCGGGGAGCCCACTTGAGTGCTGAA.

On this clone itself: The read comes to an end 3 residues before the CDR3 does, leaving the germline J gene to fill in the end. The chain combines TRBV19 with TRBJ1-1; no clear D. The length of the CDR3 is 13 residues. V shed 8 bases and J shed 1 base, with 11 bases lying between them. From germline, CDR1 is LNHDA and CDR2 SQIVND (reference sequence). Partial CDR3 DNA: TGTGCCAGTTTTACCGGGGAGAACACTGAA. This sequence encodes CASFTGENTE. The whole CDR3 region reads CASFTGENTEAFF.

Regarding this clone: Read sequence stops 3 residues before the CDR3 end, and the germline J gene provides the missing end. The chain uses TRBV19 and TRBJ1-2; unclear D gene. CDR1 and CDR2 (germline): LNHDA, SQIVND (reference sequence). There are 16 residues in the CDR3. V lost 3 bases and J lost 7, with 21 bases in between. CDR3 in amino acids: CASSISSGSATGGYTF. The DNA read from the CDR3 is TGTGCCAGTAGTATCTCCTCGGGGTCGGCTACTGGTGGC. The full variable domain, its missing parts supplied by reference TRBV19 and TRBJ1-2, is DGGITQSPKYLFRKEGQNVTLSCEQNLNHDAMYWYRQDPGQGLRLIYYSQIVNDFQKGDIAEGYSVSREKKESFPLTVTSAQKNPTAFYLCASSISSGSATGGYTFGSGTRLTVV.

Points on this clone: From the germline J gene comes the end of the CDR3, since the read stops 3 residues before it. The chain links TRBV2 to TRBJ2-5, with D perhaps matching TRBD1 (5 bases). The CDR3 has 15 amino acids. Germline V gives CDR1 SNHLY, CDR2 FYNNEI. With 4 bases removed from V and 3 bases from J, the gap between germline ends came to 15 bases. The part of the CDR3 DNA that was read is TGTGCCAGCAGTGCCCCCCCAGGGATGAAAGAGACC. Its translation is CASSAPPGMKET. The entire CDR3 protein reads CASSAPPGMKETQYF. The whole variable domain, filled in from reference TRBV2 and TRBJ2-5, reads EPEVTQTPSHQVTQMGQEVILRCVPISNHLYFYWYRQILGQKVEFLVSFYNNEISEKSEIFDDQFSVERPDGSNFTLKIRSTKLEDSAMYFCASSAPPGMKETQYFGPGTRLLVL.

Points on this clone: The CDR3 end is not reached by the read, which stops 3 residues before it; the germline J gene fills it in. The rearrangement uses TRBV29-1 and TRBJ1-2, with D possibly matching TRBD1 (6 bases). The CDR3 contains 13 residues. The V end was cut by 6 bases, the J end by 4 bases, with 15 bases between. Germline CDR1 is SQVTM and CDR2 is ANQGSEA. The sequenced part of the CDR3 DNA is TGCAGCGTCGCCCCCGGGACACCCTATGGC. This translates into CSVAPGTPYG. The CDR3, in full, reads CSVAPGTPYGYTF.

With regard to this clone: The CDR3 end lies 3 residues beyond the end of the read and is filled in from the germline J gene. The V gene is TRBV19, the J gene TRBJ2-5; 9 bases are shared with TRBD2. There are 13 residues in the CDR3. Trimming cost V 6 bases and J 5 bases; bases outside gene matches: 4. The germline V gene encodes CDR1 LNHDA and CDR2 SQIVND (reference sequence). The part of the CDR3 DNA that was read is TGTGCCAGTAGCCCCCTAGCGGGGGAGACC. It yields the protein CASSPLAGET. The CDR3 as a whole reads CASSPLAGETQYF.

About this clone itself: The read ends 3 residues before the CDR3 terminus; that terminus is restored from the germline J gene. This sequence joins TRBV18 and TRBJ2-5; perhaps TRBD1 as D (6 bases). Germline CDR1 reads KGHSH; CDR2 reads LQKENI. V shed 6 bases and J shed 3 bases, with 14 bases lying between them. There are 14 residues in the CDR3. The CDR3: CASSPRGSEETQYF. The CDR3 bases that were read are TGTGCCAGCTCGCCAAGGGGGTCGGAAGAGACC.

Comment on this clone: The read falls 3 residues short of the CDR3 end, and the missing part is taken from the germline J gene. The chain has TRBV7-8 and TRBJ2-7; 9 bases are a match to TRBD2. The CDR3 contains 15 residues. V gave up 4 bases and J gave up 0 bases; unmatched junction bases: 4. Germline lookup yields CDR1 SGHVS and CDR2 FQNEAQ. The sequenced CDR3 bases are TGTGCCAGCAGCTACCTAGCGGGAAGCTCCTACGAG. This translates into CASSYLAGSSYE. The entire CDR3 is CASSYLAGSSYEQYF.

As concerns this clone: Read sequence stops 3 residues before the CDR3 end, and the germline J gene provides the missing end. The gene calls are TRBV5-1 and TRBJ1-1; a weak D match, TRBD1 (5 bases). This CDR3 contains 15 residues. V lost 0 bases and J 5 bases, leaving 14 bases between the germline ends. Per the germline V gene, CDR1 is SGHRS and CDR2 is YFSETQ. Here the CDR3 reads CASSLVGGSGTEAFF. The sequenced part of the CDR3 DNA is TGCGCCAGCAGCTTGGTGGGGGGGTCCGGAACTGAA.

Notes on this clone: The read ends 3 residues early relative to the CDR3; the germline J gene fills the gap. J is TRBJ2-7 and V is TRBV30, with 14 bases aligning to TRBD2. Germline-derived CDR1 and CDR2 are GTSNPN and SVGIG (reference sequence). CDR3 length: 16 amino acids. The junction had 7 bases not matched to a gene; V was cut back by 3 bases and J by 3 bases. CDR3 residues: CAWRGTSGSWLYEQYF. CDR3 DNA (partial): TGTGCCTGGAGGGGGACTAGCGGGAGTTGGCTCTACGAG.

Note on this clone: The read terminates 3 residues before the CDR3 end, so the remaining end is supplied by the germline J gene. The chain is built from TRBV30 and TRBJ2-5, with 10 bases fitting TRBD2. Trimming cost V 2 bases and J 5 bases; bases outside gene matches: 11. The length of the CDR3 is 16 residues. Germline V gene sequence: CDR1 GTSNPN, CDR2 SVGIG (reference sequence). CDR3 sequence: CAWSKKLAGRKETQYF. The covered CDR3 bases are TGTGCCTGGAGTAAAAAACTAGCGGGACGAAAGGAGACC.

As to this clone: The CDR3 is cut off 3 residues early in the read; its end comes from the germline J gene. This rearrangement joins TRBV18 to TRBJ1-3, with a possible D match to TRBD1 (6 bases). The CDR3 spans 16 residues. The V gene's germline CDR1 is KGHSH and CDR2 LQKENI. The V end lost 2 bases, the J end lost 5 bases, and 16 bases lay between the germline ends. The CDR3 sequence: CASSPTKGGYRNTIYF. The DNA read from the CDR3 is TGTGCCAGCTCACCAACGAAAGGGGGATATCGAAACACC. The variable domain in full, completed from reference TRBV18 and TRBJ1-3, reads NAGVMQNPRHLVRRRGQEARLRCSPMKGHSHVYWYRQLPEEGLKFMVYLQKENIIDESGMPKERFSAEFPKEGPSILRIQQVVRGDSAAYFCASSPTKGGYRNTIYFGEGSWLTVV.

Regarding this clone: The read finishes 3 residues shy of the CDR3 end, and the germline J gene is used to complete it. The chain joins TRBV30 to TRBJ2-3; 14 nucleotides agree with TRBD2. The CDR3 has 15 amino acids. Germline V gene sequence: CDR1 GTSNPN, CDR2 SVGIG (reference sequence). With 5 bases clipped from V and 4 bases from J, the junction kept 5 bases outside the gene matches. CDR3 bases read: TGTGCCTGGCAGGGACTAGCGGGAGTTTCAGATACG. Translation: CAWQGLAGVSDT. The complete CDR3 sequence is CAWQGLAGVSDTQYF.

About this clone: Read coverage stops 3 residues before the CDR3 terminus; the germline J gene supplies the remainder. This rearrangement joins TRBV19 to TRBJ2-7, with 8 bases lining up with TRBD1. The V segment lost 8 bases and the J segment 2 bases; nucleotides outside the gene matches: 8. Germline CDR1 LNHDA, CDR2 SQIVND (reference sequence). The CDR3 is made up of 14 amino acids. Partial CDR3 DNA: TGTGCCAGTCAACCCGGGACAGGACCCTACGAG. It is translated as CASQPGTGPYE. The full CDR3 protein is CASQPGTGPYEQYF.

About this clone: The read halts 3 residues ahead of the CDR3 end, with the missing end drawn from the germline J gene. This chain joins TRBV10-3 and TRBJ2-3; D gene unclear. CDR3 length equals 15 residues. Germline V lookup: CDR1 ENHRY, CDR2 SYGVKD. V was cut by 2 bases and J by 0 bases, with 9 bases left in between. The sequenced part of the CDR3 DNA is TGTGCCATCAGTGAGAGGAAACAGAGCACAGATACG. The encoded protein is CAISERKQSTDT. The CDR3 as a whole reads CAISERKQSTDTQYF.

In the case of this clone: The read gets to within 3 residues of the CDR3 end, and the germline J gene fills in the rest. The chain couples TRBV19 to TRBJ2-2; D is possibly TRBD2 (6 bases). The CDR3 is made up of 16 amino acids. V was cut by 7 bases and J by 0 bases, with 15 bases left in between. CDR1 LNHDA and CDR2 SQIVND come from the germline V gene (reference sequence). The sequenced part of the CDR3 DNA is TGTGCCAGTATGGTGATTAGCGGAGCGAACACCGGGGAG. Translation: CASMVISGANTGE. The whole CDR3 is CASMVISGANTGELFF.

Regarding this clone: The read terminates 3 residues before the CDR3 end, so the remaining end is supplied by the germline J gene. The chain has TRBV18 and TRBJ1-2; TRBD1 is a possible D gene (5 bases). The CDR3 consists of 15 residues. Per germline, CDR1 KGHSH and CDR2 LQKENI. The V end lost 3 bases, the J end lost 3 bases, and 14 bases lay between the germline ends. CDR3 DNA (partial): TGTGCCAGCTCACCTGGTATGGGGGGTGACTATGGC. Translated, it gives CASSPGMGGDYG. The CDR3 in its entirety is CASSPGMGGDYGYTF.

Remarks on this clone: The read terminates 3 residues ahead of where the CDR3 ends, so the germline J gene completes it. This chain connects TRBV19 to TRBJ1-6, with D perhaps TRBD1 (5 bases). Germline V gene data show CDR1 as LNHDA and CDR2 as SQIVND (reference sequence). The germline V and J ends were trimmed by 7 bases and 9 bases, with 16 bases remaining between them. The CDR3 is made up of 14 amino acids. CDR3 amino acids: CASTVVGRGSPLHF. The part of the CDR3 DNA that was read is TGTGCCAGTACCGTAGTAGGGAGGGGTTCACCC.

Turning to this clone: The sequenced fragment ends 3 residues before the CDR3 boundary, so the rest is inferred from the germline J gene. The chain is built from TRBV7-9 and TRBJ2-7; D may be TRBD1 (6 bases). CDR1 and CDR2 from the germline V gene are SEHNR and FQNEAQ (reference sequence). V dropped 6 bases and J dropped 3 bases, with 18 bases sitting between them. The CDR3 consists of 15 residues. The sequenced part of the CDR3 DNA is TGTGCCAGCAGTCCTCGCAGGGGCCGAATCTACGAG. Translated: CASSPRRGRIYE. The complete CDR3 sequence is CASSPRRGRIYEQYF.

Concerning this clone: The read finishes 3 residues shy of the CDR3 end, and the germline J gene is used to complete it. This sequence joins TRBV19 and TRBJ2-3; D is unresolved. The V end lost 4 bases, the J end lost 2 bases, and 7 bases lay between the germline ends. This CDR3 has 13 residues. The germline CDR1 and CDR2 sequences are LNHDA and SQIVND (reference sequence). The CDR3 DNA, read in part, is TGTGCCAGTAGTAGGGCTAACACAGATACG. This gives the protein CASSRANTDT. Given in full, the CDR3 is CASSRANTDTQYF.

Regarding this clone: The CDR3 extends 3 residues past the end of the read, so its final part is completed from the germline J gene. The chain links TRBV29-1 to TRBJ1-4; D is possibly TRBD1 (5 bases). This CDR3 comprises 14 residues. Germline CDR1 and CDR2: SQVTM and ANQGSEA. Trimming removed 6 bases from V and 8 bases from J, with 19 bases in between. The CDR3 loop is CSVGPRSRGEKLFF. CDR3 DNA (partial): TGCAGCGTCGGACCGCGTAGCCGGGGGGAAAAA.

Comment on this clone: The read ends 3 residues early relative to the CDR3; the germline J gene fills the gap. The chain is built from TRBV7-8 and TRBJ1-2; maybe TRBD1 (5 bases). CDR1 is SGHVS and CDR2 is FQNEAQ in the germline V gene. The CDR3 consists of 16 residues. V shed 0 bases and J shed 2 bases, with 13 bases lying between them. The CDR3 region is CASSLAGGGRNYGYTF. The CDR3 bases that were read are TGTGCCAGCAGCTTAGCGGGCGGGGGTCGAAACTATGGC. Full variable domain (missing parts from reference TRBV7-8 and TRBJ1-2): GAGVSQSPRYKVAKRGQDVALRCDPISGHVSLFWYQQALGQGPEFLTYFQNEAQLDKSGLPSDRFFAERPEGSVSTLKIQRTQQEDSAVYLCASSLAGGGRNYGYTFGSGTRLTVV.

Of note for this clone: With the read ending 3 residues before the CDR3 end, the germline J gene is used to fill in that end. The chain is built from TRBV19 and TRBJ2-4, with 9 bases matching TRBD2. The germline gives CDR1 LNHDA, CDR2 SQIVND (reference sequence). The CDR3 has 15 residues. The V gene end was trimmed by 4 bases and the J gene end by 8 bases; junction bases not matched to a gene: 9. The CDR3 DNA, read in part, is TGTGCCAGTAGTAGACTAGCGGAGGGCGGGGACATT. Its translation is CASSRLAEGGDI. The full CDR3 protein is CASSRLAEGGDIQYF.